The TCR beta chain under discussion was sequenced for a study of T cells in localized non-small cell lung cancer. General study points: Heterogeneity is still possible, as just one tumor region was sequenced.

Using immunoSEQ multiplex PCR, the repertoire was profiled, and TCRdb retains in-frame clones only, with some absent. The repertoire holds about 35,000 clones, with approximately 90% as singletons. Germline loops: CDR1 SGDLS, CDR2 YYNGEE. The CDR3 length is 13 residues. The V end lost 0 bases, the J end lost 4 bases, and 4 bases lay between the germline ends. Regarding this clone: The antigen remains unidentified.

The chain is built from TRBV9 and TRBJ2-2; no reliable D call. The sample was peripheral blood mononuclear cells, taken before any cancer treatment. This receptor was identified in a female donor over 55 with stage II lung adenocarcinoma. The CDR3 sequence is CASSVALTGELFF. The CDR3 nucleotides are TGTGCCAGCAGCGTAGCCCTCACCGGGGAGCTGTTTTTT.